What follows are 28 T cell receptor beta chains derived from one specimen sequenced in a study of T cells expressing NK-cell markers (TCRdb year 2020). Libraries came from 5' RACE. The data were produced on an Illumina HiSeq 2000. Based on TCRdb reprocessing of the reads, there is one entry per CDR3 protein sequence, and DNA is missing. This sample's records show some 440,000 distinct CDR3 sequences. Approximately 1.5% of the sample is taken by the ten largest. Sequenced material: blood T cells: a sorted CD56 or NKG2C T cell subset, CD4+ or CD8+ T cells, or bulk PBMC T cells (not recorded which). These receptors all come from a woman in her forties or fifties in good health. Donor details come from another sample of the same person, matched by shared clones.

The chain links TRBV19 to TRBJ1-4; there is no DNA to check the TCRdb D call of TRBD1. The germline V gene has CDR1 LNHDA and CDR2 SQIVND (reference sequence). This CDR3 contains 15 residues. This CDR3 is CASSSRTGGEEKLFF. The full variable domain, its missing parts supplied by reference TRBV19 and TRBJ1-4, is DGGITQSPKYLFRKEGQNVTLSCEQNLNHDAMYWYRQDPGQGLRLIYYSQIVNDFQKGDIAEGYSVSREKKESFPLTVTSAQKNPTAFYLCASSSRTGGEEKLFFGSGTQLSVL.

The chain combines TRBV10-1 with TRBJ2-3; the D call from TCRdb, TRBD1, cannot be confirmed without DNA. The CDR3 runs to 13 residues. Germline-derived CDR1 and CDR2 are WNHNN and SYGVQD (reference sequence). CDR3 sequence reads: CASSESIPVTQYF.

This chain joins TRBV4-1 and TRBJ1-2; absent DNA, TCRdb's TRBD1 call cannot be checked. This CDR3 contains 16 residues. Germline CDR1 and CDR2: MGHRA and YSYEKL. CDR3 sequence reads: CASSQPRTGNRYGYTF.

V gene TRBV7-9 combines with J gene TRBJ2-1; TCRdb's D call, TRBD2, is unchecked because there is no DNA. The CDR3 totals 15 residues. Germline loops: CDR1 SEHNR, CDR2 FQNEAQ (reference sequence). This chain's CDR3 is CASRAGLAEYNEQFF.

The chain links TRBV20-1 to TRBJ2-1; checking the TCRdb D call of TRBD1 is not possible without DNA. CDR1 DFQATT and CDR2 SNEGSKA come from the germline V gene (reference sequence). The CDR3 has 13 residues. The CDR3: CSASTTWGRVPFF.

This chain connects TRBV12-3 or TRBV12-4 to TRBJ2-1. CDR3 length equals 13 residues. The CDR3 sequence: CASSLRIINEQFF.

V usage is TRBV12-3 or TRBV12-4 and J usage is TRBJ2-3; with no DNA, the TCRdb D assignment of TRBD2 cannot be verified. This CDR3 has 17 amino acids. CDR3 protein: CASSRTSGRAGTDTQYF.

This chain connects TRBV4-2 to TRBJ2-7; TCRdb returns TRBD2, unconfirmable since there is no DNA. Germline CDR1 reads LGHNA; CDR2 reads YNFKEQ. CDR3 length equals 15 residues. CDR3 sequence: CASSQVAGVMYEQYF.

The gene calls are TRBV7-2 and TRBJ2-2; with no DNA, the TCRdb D assignment of TRBD2 cannot be verified. The CDR3 is 18 residues long. The germline gives CDR1 SGHTA, CDR2 FQGNSA. CDR3 sequence: CASSLAVLSGSLGRELFF.

The V and J genes are TRBV7-9 and TRBJ2-1; with no DNA, the TCRdb D assignment of TRBD2 cannot be verified. This CDR3 has 17 amino acids. Per the germline V gene, CDR1 is SEHNR and CDR2 is FQNEAQ (reference sequence). The CDR3 sequence is CASSLEPGLAGLREQFF. Complete variable domain (other parts from reference TRBV7-9 and TRBJ2-1): DTGVSQNPRHKITKRGQNVTFRCDPISEHNRLYWYRQTLGQGPEFLTYFQNEAQLEKSRLLSDRFSAERPKGSFSTLEIQRTEQGDSAMYLCASSLEPGLAGLREQFFGPGTRLTVL.

The chain has TRBV7-9 and TRBJ2-4. Germline V gene lookup returns CDR1 SEHNR and CDR2 FQNEAQ (reference sequence). The CDR3 is 12 residues long. CDR3 sequence reads: CASSGRTNIQYF. The whole variable domain, remainder taken from reference TRBV7-9 and TRBJ2-4, is DTGVSQNPRHKITKRGQNVTFRCDPISEHNRLYWYRQTLGQGPEFLTYFQNEAQLEKSRLLSDRFSAERPKGSFSTLEIQRTEQGDSAMYLCASSGRTNIQYFGAGTRLSVL.

This chain joins TRBV7-2 and TRBJ2-3; TCRdb outputs TRBD1, but without DNA this stays unchecked. The germline CDR1 and CDR2 sequences are SGHTA and FQGNSA. This CDR3 is built from 14 residues. The chain's CDR3 is CASSLRFGGQTQYF.

The chain recombines TRBV20-1 with TRBJ2-3; TCRdb names TRBD1, which stays unverified in the absence of DNA. Per the germline V gene, CDR1 is DFQATT and CDR2 is SNEGSKA (reference sequence). The CDR3 covers 17 residues. CDR3 residues: CSAPGALTETSTDTQYF.

J is TRBJ2-5 and V is TRBV5-1; checking the TCRdb D call of TRBD2 is not possible without DNA. The CDR3 runs to 17 residues. Germline V gives CDR1 SGHRS, CDR2 YFSETQ. The CDR3 reads CASSGPELAGAVETQYF.

The chain uses TRBV12-3 or TRBV12-4 and TRBJ2-1; TCRdb calls TRBD2, which cannot be checked without DNA. This CDR3 comprises 14 residues. CDR3 residues: CASRKSSGSTEQFF.

The CDR3: CASSPRGWSGYTF. The chain recombines TRBV12-3 or TRBV12-4 with TRBJ1-2; TCRdb indicates TRBD1, and absent DNA this call remains unverified. This CDR3 comprises 13 residues.

This chain connects TRBV20-1 to TRBJ2-3; TCRdb calls TRBD1, which cannot be checked without DNA. CDR3 size: 16 residues. Germline V CDR1 and CDR2: DFQATT, SNEGSKA (reference sequence). Here the CDR3 reads CSAQPPRLPSTDTQYF.

The V and J genes are TRBV5-1 and TRBJ2-3. There are 15 residues in the CDR3. In germline, CDR1 is SGHRS, CDR2 YFSETQ. Here the CDR3 reads CASSLLSGVGDTQYF.

J is TRBJ2-1 and V is TRBV28. The CDR3 covers 14 residues. Germline assignment: CDR1 MDHEN and CDR2 SYDVKM. The CDR3: CASSLTLAYNEQFF.

The chain is built from TRBV11-2 and TRBJ2-5; TCRdb calls TRBD1, which cannot be checked without DNA. The CDR3 extends over 16 amino acids. The germline V gene encodes CDR1 SGHAT and CDR2 FQNNGV. CDR3 in amino acids: CASSLAGQGHQETQYF.

J is TRBJ2-7 and V is TRBV27. This CDR3 comprises 15 residues. CDR1 is MNHEY and CDR2 is SMNVEV in the germline V gene (reference sequence). CDR3 sequence reads: CASSLDWQTSYEQYF.

J is TRBJ1-1 and V is TRBV5-1. The CDR3 is made up of 12 amino acids. CDR1 is SGHRS and CDR2 is YFSETQ in the germline V gene. CDR3 region: CASSLTRAEAFF.

The rearrangement links TRBV10-3 to TRBJ2-4. This CDR3 spans 11 amino acids. Germline assignment: CDR1 ENHRY and CDR2 SYGVKD. The CDR3 region is CAISESGLQYF.

The chain couples TRBV30 to TRBJ2-1; lacking DNA, the TRBD1 call made by TCRdb goes unchecked. Germline V CDR1 and CDR2: GTSNPN, SVGIG (reference sequence). The CDR3 is 13 amino acids. Here the CDR3 reads CAWSRDLSNEQFF.

The V call is TRBV5-1, the J call TRBJ2-1; no DNA is available, so the TRBD2 call from TCRdb remains unchecked. Germline V gene sequence: CDR1 SGHRS, CDR2 YFSETQ. The CDR3 extends over 16 amino acids. The CDR3: CASTYLGGESYNEQFF.

The chain recombines TRBV29-1 with TRBJ2-3. CDR1 is SQVTM and CDR2 is ANQGSEA in the germline V gene. This CDR3 spans 14 amino acids. This CDR3 reads CSVEDPFTTDTQYF.

V usage is TRBV5-1 and J usage is TRBJ2-1; the D call of TRBD1 rests on TCRdb alone, since no DNA is present to check it. CDR1 is SGHRS and CDR2 is YFSETQ in the germline V gene. The CDR3 runs 15 residues. The CDR3 spells CASSQATLAYNEQFF. The full variable domain, rest sourced from reference TRBV5-1 and TRBJ2-1, is KAGVTQTPRYLIKTRGQQVTLSCSPISGHRSVSWYQQTPGQGLQFLFEYFSETQRNKGNFPGRFSGRQFSNSRSEMNVSTLELGDSALYLCASSQATLAYNEQFFGPGTRLTVL.

The rearrangement uses TRBV4-1 and TRBJ2-2. This CDR3 has 15 residues. Germline CDR1 and CDR2: MGHRA and YSYEKL. The CDR3 sequence is CASSQDTRNTGELFF.